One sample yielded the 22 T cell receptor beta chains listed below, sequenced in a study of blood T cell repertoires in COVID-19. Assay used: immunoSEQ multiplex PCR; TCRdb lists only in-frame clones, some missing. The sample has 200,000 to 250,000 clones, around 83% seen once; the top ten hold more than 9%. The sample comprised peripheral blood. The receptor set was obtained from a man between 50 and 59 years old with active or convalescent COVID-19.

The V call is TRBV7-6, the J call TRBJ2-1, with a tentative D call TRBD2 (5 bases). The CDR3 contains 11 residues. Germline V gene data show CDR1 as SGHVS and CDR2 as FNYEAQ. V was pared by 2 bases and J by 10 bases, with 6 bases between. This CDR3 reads CASSLWEEQFF. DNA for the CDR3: TGTGCCAGCAGCTTATGGGAGGAGCAGTTCTTC.

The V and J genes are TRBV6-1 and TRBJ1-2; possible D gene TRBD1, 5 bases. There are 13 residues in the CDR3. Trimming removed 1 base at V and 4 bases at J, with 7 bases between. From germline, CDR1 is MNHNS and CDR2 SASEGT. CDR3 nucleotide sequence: TGTGCCAGCAGTGAAGGGGGACTCTATGGCTACACCTTC. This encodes CASSEGGLYGYTF.

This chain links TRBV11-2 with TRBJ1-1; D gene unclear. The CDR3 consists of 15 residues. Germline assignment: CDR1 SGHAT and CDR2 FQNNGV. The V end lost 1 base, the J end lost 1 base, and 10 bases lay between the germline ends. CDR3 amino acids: CASSLVLGENTEAFF. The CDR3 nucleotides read TGTGCCAGCAGCTTAGTTTTGGGAGAGAACACTGAAGCTTTCTTT.

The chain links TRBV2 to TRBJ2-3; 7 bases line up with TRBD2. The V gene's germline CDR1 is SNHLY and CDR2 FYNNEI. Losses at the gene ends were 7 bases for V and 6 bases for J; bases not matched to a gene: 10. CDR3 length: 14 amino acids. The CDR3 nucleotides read TGTGCCAGCATTGTTCCGGGGGGTGGCGATACGCAGTATTTT. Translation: CASIVPGGGDTQYF.

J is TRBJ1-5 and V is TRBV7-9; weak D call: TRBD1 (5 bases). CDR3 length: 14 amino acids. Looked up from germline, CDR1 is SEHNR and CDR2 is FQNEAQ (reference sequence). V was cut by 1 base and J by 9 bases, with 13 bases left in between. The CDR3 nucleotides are TGTGCCAGCAGCTTAGGCAGGGTTCAAGGGCCCCAGCATTTT. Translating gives CASSLGRVQGPQHF. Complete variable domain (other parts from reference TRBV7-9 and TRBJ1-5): DTGVSQNPRHKITKRGQNVTFRCDPISEHNRLYWYRQTLGQGPEFLTYFQNEAQLEKSRLLSDRFSAERPKGSFSTLEIQRTEQGDSAMYLCASSLGRVQGPQHFGDGTRLSIL.

CDR3 DNA: TGTGCCAGCAGTCAGGGTTATGGCTACACCTTC. It is translated as CASSQGYGYTF. The chain employs TRBV28 and TRBJ1-2, with D possibly TRBD1 on 5 matching bases. CDR3 length equals 11 residues. Per germline, CDR1 MDHEN and CDR2 SYDVKM. Trimming removed 5 bases from V and 5 bases from J, with 6 bases in between.

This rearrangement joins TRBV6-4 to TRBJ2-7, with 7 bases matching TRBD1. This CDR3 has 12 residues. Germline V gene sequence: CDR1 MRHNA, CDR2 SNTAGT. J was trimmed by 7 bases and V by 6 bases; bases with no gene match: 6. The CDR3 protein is CASRPQGVEQYV. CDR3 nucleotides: TGTGCCAGCAGGCCCCAGGGGGTAGAGCAGTACGTC.

This CDR3 is CASSIGTSGYTQYF. Here the CDR3 DNA reads TGTGCCAGCAGTATCGGGACTAGCGGGTATACGCAGTATTTT. The chain links TRBV6-5 to TRBJ2-3; 12 nucleotides agree with TRBD2. The CDR3 has 14 residues. Trimming took 5 bases from V and 7 from J; bases not matched to a gene: 4. Germline-derived CDR1 and CDR2 are MNHEY and SVGAGI.

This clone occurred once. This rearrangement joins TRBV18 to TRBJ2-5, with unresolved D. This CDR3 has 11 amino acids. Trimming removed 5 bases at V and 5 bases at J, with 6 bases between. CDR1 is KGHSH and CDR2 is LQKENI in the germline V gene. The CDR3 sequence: CASSTGETQYF. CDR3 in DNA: TGTGCCAGCTCAACCGGGGAGACCCAGTACTTC. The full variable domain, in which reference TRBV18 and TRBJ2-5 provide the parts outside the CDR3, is NAGVMQNPRHLVRRRGQEARLRCSPMKGHSHVYWYRQLPEEGLKFMVYLQKENIIDESGMPKERFSAEFPKEGPSILRIQQVVRGDSAAYFCASSTGETQYFGPGTRLLVL.

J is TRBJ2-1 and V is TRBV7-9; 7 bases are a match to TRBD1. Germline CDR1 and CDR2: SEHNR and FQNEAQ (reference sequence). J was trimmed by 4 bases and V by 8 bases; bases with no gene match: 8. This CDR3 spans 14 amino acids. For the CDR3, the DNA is TGTGCCAGCCGGCCTGGGACAGTTTACAATGAGCAGTTCTTC. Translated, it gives CASRPGTVYNEQFF.

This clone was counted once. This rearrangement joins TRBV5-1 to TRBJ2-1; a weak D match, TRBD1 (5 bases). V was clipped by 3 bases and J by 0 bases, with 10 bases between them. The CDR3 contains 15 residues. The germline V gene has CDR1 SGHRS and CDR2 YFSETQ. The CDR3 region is CASSSTVVSYNEQFF. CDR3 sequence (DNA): TGCGCCAGCAGCTCGACAGTGGTCTCCTACAATGAGCAGTTCTTC. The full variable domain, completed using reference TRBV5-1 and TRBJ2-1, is KAGVTQTPRYLIKTRGQQVTLSCSPISGHRSVSWYQQTPGQGLQFLFEYFSETQRNKGNFPGRFSGRQFSNSRSEMNVSTLELGDSALYLCASSSTVVSYNEQFFGPGTRLTVL.

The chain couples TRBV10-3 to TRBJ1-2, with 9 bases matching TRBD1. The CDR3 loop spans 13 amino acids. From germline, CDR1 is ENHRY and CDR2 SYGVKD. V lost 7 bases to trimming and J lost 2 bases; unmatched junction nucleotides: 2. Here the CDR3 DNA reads TGTGCCATCACCGGGACAGGGAACTATGGCTACACCTTC. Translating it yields CAITGTGNYGYTF.

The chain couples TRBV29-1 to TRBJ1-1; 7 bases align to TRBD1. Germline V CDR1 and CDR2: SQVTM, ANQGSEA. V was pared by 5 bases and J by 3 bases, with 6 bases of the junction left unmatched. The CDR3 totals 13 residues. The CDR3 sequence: CSVLRTGDTEAFF. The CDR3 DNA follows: TGCAGCGTTCTCAGGACAGGAGACACTGAAGCTTTCTTT.

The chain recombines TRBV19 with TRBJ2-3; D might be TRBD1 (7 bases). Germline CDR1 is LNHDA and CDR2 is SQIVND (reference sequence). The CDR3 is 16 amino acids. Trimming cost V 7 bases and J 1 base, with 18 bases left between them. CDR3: CASTPRGRGGTDTQYF. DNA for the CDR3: TGTGCCAGTACCCCGAGGGGGCGGGGCGGCACAGATACGCAGTATTTT.

The CDR3 sequence is CASSIDGTGVVNEQFF. CDR3 DNA sequence: TGTGCCAGCAGCATCGACGGGACAGGGGTTGTTAATGAGCAGTTCTTC. V and J are TRBV7-8 and TRBJ2-1; 10 positions match TRBD1. The V and J ends lost 5 bases and 7 bases, in that order; junction bases with no gene match: 11. Germline V lookup: CDR1 SGHVS, CDR2 FQNEAQ. The CDR3 contains 16 residues.

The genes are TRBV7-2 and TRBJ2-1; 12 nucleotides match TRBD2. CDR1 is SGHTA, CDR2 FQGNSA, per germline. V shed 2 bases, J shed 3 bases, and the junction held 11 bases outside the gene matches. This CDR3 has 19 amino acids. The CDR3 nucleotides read TGTGCCAGCAGCTTAAAGGCTAGCGGGGGGGATGTGGGCTACAATGAGCAGTTCTTC. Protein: CASSLKASGGDVGYNEQFF. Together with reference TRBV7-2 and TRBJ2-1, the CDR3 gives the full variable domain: GAGVSQSPSNKVTEKGKDVELRCDPISGHTALYWYRQSLGQGLEFLIYFQGNSAPDKSGLPSDRFSAERTGGSVSTLTIQRTQQEDSAVYLCASSLKASGGDVGYNEQFFGPGTRLTVL.

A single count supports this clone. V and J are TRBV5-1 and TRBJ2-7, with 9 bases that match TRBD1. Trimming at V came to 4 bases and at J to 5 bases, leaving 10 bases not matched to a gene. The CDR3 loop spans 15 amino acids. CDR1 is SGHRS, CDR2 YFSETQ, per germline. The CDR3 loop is CASSPGDRVAHEQYF. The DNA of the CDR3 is TGCGCCAGCAGCCCGGGGGACAGGGTCGCCCACGAGCAGTACTTC.

The CDR3 DNA reads as TGTGCCAGCAGCCAAGTCCGGGACTACCTTTACAATGAGCAGTTCTTC. Encoded protein: CASSQVRDYLYNEQFF. The chain links TRBV27 to TRBJ2-1, with 7 bases lining up with TRBD2. Germline-derived CDR1 and CDR2 are MNHEY and SMNVEV (reference sequence). The CDR3 spans 16 residues. The ends lost 6 bases at V and 4 bases at J; junction bases unmatched: 12.

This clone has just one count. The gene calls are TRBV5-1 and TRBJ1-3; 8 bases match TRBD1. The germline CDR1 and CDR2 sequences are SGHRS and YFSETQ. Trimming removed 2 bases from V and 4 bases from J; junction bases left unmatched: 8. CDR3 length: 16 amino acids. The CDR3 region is CASSLHPGGAGNTIYF. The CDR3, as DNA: TGCGCCAGCAGCTTACACCCAGGGGGCGCAGGAAACACCATATATTTT.

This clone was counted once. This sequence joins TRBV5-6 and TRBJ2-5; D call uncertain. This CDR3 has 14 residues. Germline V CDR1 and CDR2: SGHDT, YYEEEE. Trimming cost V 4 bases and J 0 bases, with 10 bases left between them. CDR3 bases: TGTGCCAGCAGCCAGTCCATAAACCAAGAGACCCAGTACTTC. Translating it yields CASSQSINQETQYF.

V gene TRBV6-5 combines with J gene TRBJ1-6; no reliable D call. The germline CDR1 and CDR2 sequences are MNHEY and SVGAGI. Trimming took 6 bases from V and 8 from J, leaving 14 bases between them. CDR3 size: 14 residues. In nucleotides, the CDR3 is TGTGCCAGCAGCCCCACCGCCAGGCATTCACCCCTCCACTTT. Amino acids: CASSPTARHSPLHF.

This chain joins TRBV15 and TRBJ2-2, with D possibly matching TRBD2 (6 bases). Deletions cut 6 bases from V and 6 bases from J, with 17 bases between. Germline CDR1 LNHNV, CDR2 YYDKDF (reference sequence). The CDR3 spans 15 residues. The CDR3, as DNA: TGTGCCACCAGTTTTCAGGGAAGGGACTCCGGGGAGCTGTTTTTT. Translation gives CATSFQGRDSGELFF. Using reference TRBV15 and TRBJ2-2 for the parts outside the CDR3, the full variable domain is DAMVIQNPRYQVTQFGKPVTLSCSQTLNHNVMYWYQQKSSQAPKLLFHYYDKDFNNEADTPDNFQSRRPNTSFCFLDIRSPGLGDTAMYLCATSFQGRDSGELFFGEGSRLTVL.